These 26 T cell receptor beta chains share one sample of origin, sequenced in a study of blood T cell repertoires in COVID-19 (dated by TCRdb to 2018 to 2021). Libraries were built with the immunoSEQ multiplex PCR assay. What TCRdb holds here is the immuneACCESS table cut down to in-frame rearrangements. Part of the clones is not present; checked against another copy, under half of the missing clones reflect an unresolved V gene, and the others are unexplained. In this sample the table shows 15,000 or so clones, around 85% of which occur a single time. Together, the top ten hold 15% to 20% of the sample. The sample comprised peripheral blood. Source of these receptors: a human donor in a cohort sampled during active COVID-19.

This sequence joins TRBV5-4 and TRBJ2-1; 7 nucleotides match TRBD2. The CDR3 is made up of 17 amino acids. Germline CDR1 is SGHNT and CDR2 is YYREEE (reference sequence). The V segment lost 3 bases and the J segment 0 bases; nucleotides outside the gene matches: 9. The CDR3 is CASSSGGGEFSYNEQFF. CDR3 sequence (DNA): TGTGCCAGCAGCTCTGGGGGGGGAGAATTCTCCTACAATGAGCAGTTCTTC.

The V gene is TRBV2, the J gene TRBJ2-7; TRBD1 matches 11 bases. This CDR3 is 13 amino acids long. The J segment lost 3 bases and the V segment lost 8 bases, leaving 3 bases of the junction unmatched. Germline V CDR1 and CDR2: SNHLY, FYNNEI. CDR3 protein: CASLGTGGYEQYF. The CDR3 DNA reads TGTGCCAGCCTCGGGACAGGGGGCTACGAGCAGTACTTC. Filled out from reference TRBV2 and TRBJ2-7, the complete variable domain reads EPEVTQTPSHQVTQMGQEVILRCVPISNHLYFYWYRQILGQKVEFLVSFYNNEISEKSEIFDDQFSVERPDGSNFTLKIRSTKLEDSAMYFCASLGTGGYEQYFGPGTRLTVT.

The V gene is TRBV7-2, the J gene TRBJ2-5; 9 bases map to TRBD2. CDR3 length equals 14 residues. CDR1 is SGHTA and CDR2 is FQGNSA in the germline V gene. The ends lost 3 bases at V and 5 bases at J; junction bases unmatched: 4. The CDR3 DNA follows: TGTGCCAGCAGCTTTCAGCGGGGGGACGAGACCCAGTACTTC. Its protein is CASSFQRGDETQYF.

This chain links TRBV10-3 with TRBJ1-2; possible D gene TRBD1, 6 bases. V lost 3 bases to trimming and J lost 0 bases, with 11 bases between them. CDR3 size: 15 residues. Germline CDR1 and CDR2: ENHRY and SYGVKD. The CDR3: CAISEEGGTNYGYTF. The CDR3 DNA reads as TGTGCCATCAGTGAAGAAGGGGGTACTAACTATGGCTACACCTTC.

The J gene is TRBJ1-1, the V gene TRBV29-1, with 8 positions matching TRBD1. This CDR3 has 16 residues. The trim removed 0 bases at V and 5 bases at J, leaving 11 bases unmatched. The germline gives CDR1 SQVTM, CDR2 ANQGSEA. DNA for the CDR3: TGCAGCGTTGAAGATCGAAAAGGACAGGGTCCAACTGAAGCTTTCTTT. The encoded protein is CSVEDRKGQGPTEAFF.

The gene calls are TRBV4-3 and TRBJ2-2; 8 nucleotides align to TRBD2. Germline V lookup: CDR1 LGHNA, CDR2 YSLEER. V shed 0 bases and J 7 bases; nucleotides not matched to a gene: 10. The CDR3 spans 17 residues. CDR3 sequence: CASSQDVNGGANGELFF. CDR3 sequence (DNA): TGCGCCAGCAGCCAAGATGTAAACGGGGGGGCTAACGGGGAGCTGTTTTTT.

This sequence joins TRBV7-2 and TRBJ2-3; no clear D. Looked up from germline, CDR1 is SGHTA and CDR2 is FQGNSA. The CDR3 loop spans 15 amino acids. Trimming removed 1 base at V and 2 bases at J, with 10 bases between. This CDR3 is CASSLGLAHTDTQYF. The CDR3, as DNA: TGTGCCAGCAGCTTAGGACTGGCTCACACAGATACGCAGTATTTT.

The rearrangement joins TRBV15 to TRBJ2-5; 8 nucleotides align to TRBD1. Trimming removed 1 base from V and 4 bases from J; junction bases left unmatched: 5. The CDR3 totals 15 residues. Germline V gene lookup returns CDR1 LNHNV and CDR2 YYDKDF (reference sequence). CDR3 residues: CATSRGGTGSETQYF. The CDR3 coding sequence is TGTGCCACCAGCAGAGGTGGGACAGGCTCAGAGACCCAGTACTTC.

The V gene is TRBV11-3, the J gene TRBJ1-1; 8 bases are shared with TRBD1. This CDR3 comprises 14 residues. The germline CDR1 and CDR2 sequences are SGHNT and YENEEA. J lost 10 bases, V lost 4 bases, and 11 bases had no gene match. As DNA, the CDR3 is TGTGCCAGCAGCTCTGGGGGACAGGCATCATCAGCTTTCTTT. This encodes CASSSGGQASSAFF.

J is TRBJ1-4 and V is TRBV7-6, with D possibly TRBD1 on 5 matching bases. Trimming left V 5 bases short and J 3 bases short, with 13 bases between. The CDR3 sequence is 15 residues long. Germline loops: CDR1 SGHVS, CDR2 FNYEAQ. The CDR3 DNA reads TGTGCCAGCAGCCAATTGACAGACTCTAATGAAAAACTGTTTTTT. Its translation: CASSQLTDSNEKLFF.

The rearrangement links TRBV27 to TRBJ1-5, with TRBD1 identical over 7 bases. The V and J ends lost 4 bases and 4 bases, in that order; junction bases with no gene match: 7. CDR3 length equals 15 residues. Germline assignment: CDR1 MNHEY and CDR2 SMNVEV (reference sequence). The CDR3: CASSYIGQANQPQHF. DNA for the CDR3: TGTGCCAGCAGTTACATCGGACAGGCGAATCAGCCCCAGCATTTT.

The chain is built from TRBV9 and TRBJ2-5, with D perhaps matching TRBD2 (6 bases). Germline CDR1 reads SGDLS; CDR2 reads YYNGEE. The CDR3 is 15 amino acids. Trimming took off 3 bases at V and 5 bases at J, with 17 bases between the two ends. CDR3 loop: CASSAGLGYGETQYF. The CDR3 DNA reads as TGTGCCAGCAGCGCGGGACTTGGCTACGGTGAGACCCAGTACTTC.

The sample holds a few counts of this clone. The V call is TRBV6-5, the J call TRBJ1-1; D uncertain. From germline, CDR1 is MNHEY and CDR2 SVGAGI. Trimming removed 5 bases at V and 1 base at J, with 11 bases between. The CDR3 has 14 amino acids. This CDR3 is CASSPTWPNTEAFF. CDR3 bases: TGTGCCAGCAGTCCGACATGGCCGAACACTGAAGCTTTCTTT.

The CDR3 is CATSLQKSYEQYF. The CDR3 DNA is TGTGCCACCAGCTTACAGAAGTCCTACGAGCAGTACTTC. V gene TRBV15 combines with J gene TRBJ2-7; D is uncertain. The CDR3 covers 13 residues. CDR1 and CDR2 (germline): LNHNV, YYDKDF (reference sequence). Trimming removed 5 bases at V and 1 base at J, with 9 bases between.

The chain is built from TRBV11-1 and TRBJ2-7; a possible D gene is TRBD1 (5 bases). V dropped 6 bases and J dropped 3 bases, with 12 bases sitting between them. From germline, CDR1 is SGHAT and CDR2 FQDESV (reference sequence). This CDR3 is built from 13 residues. CDR3 in DNA: TGTGCCAGCAGGGGGCCGGACGGCTACGAGCAGTACTTC. Translated, it gives CASRGPDGYEQYF.

The J gene is TRBJ2-7, the V gene TRBV10-3; TRBD1 might be the D (6 bases). Between the trimmed V and J ends, which lost 6 bases and 1 base, there was a span of 7 bases. CDR1 is ENHRY and CDR2 is SYGVKD in the germline V gene. The CDR3 totals 12 residues. CDR3 loop: CAIRQGSYEQYF. The CDR3 DNA reads TGTGCCATCAGACAGGGTTCCTACGAGCAGTACTTC.

J is TRBJ1-5 and V is TRBV20-1; maybe TRBD1 (5 bases). This CDR3 region has 11 residues. Per the germline V gene, CDR1 is DFQATT and CDR2 is SNEGSKA (reference sequence). V was pared by 4 bases and J by 11 bases, with 12 bases between. The CDR3 nucleotides read TGCAGTGCTAAAAGACAGTCTGCCCAGCATTTT. Protein: CSAKRQSAQHF.

The rearrangement joins TRBV5-6 to TRBJ2-5, with TRBD2 matching over 7 bases. V lost 4 bases to trimming and J lost 6 bases; unmatched junction nucleotides: 9. This CDR3 spans 14 amino acids. Germline values: CDR1 SGHDT, CDR2 YYEEEE. The CDR3 region is CASSLNGLVKTQYF. CDR3 sequence (DNA): TGTGCCAGCAGCCTAAATGGACTAGTTAAGACCCAGTACTTC.

This chain connects TRBV30 to TRBJ1-6; TRBD1 might be the D (5 bases). Germline CDR1 reads GTSNPN; CDR2 reads SVGIG (reference sequence). The germline V and J ends were trimmed by 0 bases and 7 bases, with 13 bases remaining between them. The CDR3 extends over 15 amino acids. The CDR3 sequence: CAWSVPGLLNSPLHF. The CDR3 region has the DNA TGTGCCTGGAGTGTTCCGGGACTTCTAAATTCACCCCTCCACTTT.

V is TRBV18 and J is TRBJ1-2; 7 positions match TRBD1. The CDR3 length is 16 residues. The V and J ends lost 8 bases and 1 base, in that order; junction bases with no gene match: 13. The V gene's germline CDR1 is KGHSH and CDR2 LQKENI. CDR3 loop: CASRPTGQELNYGYTF. CDR3 in DNA: TGTGCCAGCCGACCTACCGGACAGGAACTTAACTATGGCTACACCTTC.

The DNA for the CDR3 is TGTGCCAGCAGTTATGACAGGGCTGCGAACACTGAAGCTTTCTTT. Translation: CASSYDRAANTEAFF. The chain links TRBV6-5 to TRBJ1-1, with TRBD1 matching 7 bases. The CDR3 runs to 15 residues. In germline, CDR1 is MNHEY, CDR2 SVGAGI. V was pared by 3 bases and J by 1 base, with 5 bases of the junction left unmatched.

The V and J genes are TRBV9 and TRBJ2-3; 10 bases line up with TRBD2. J lost 4 bases, V lost 2 bases, and 10 bases had no gene match. The germline gives CDR1 SGDLS, CDR2 YYNGEE. CDR3 length: 17 residues. In DNA form, the CDR3 reads TGTGCCAGCAGCGTTGCCCGAGCGGGGGGGCCGGCAGATACGCAGTATTTT. The encoded protein is CASSVARAGGPADTQYF.

This chain uses TRBV10-1 with TRBJ2-1, with D possibly matching TRBD2 (6 bases). This CDR3 spans 15 amino acids. CDR1 and CDR2 from the germline V gene are WNHNN and SYGVQD (reference sequence). The V and J ends lost 9 bases and 0 bases respectively, with 15 bases between them. CDR3 sequence: CARSTGTGSYNEQFF. CDR3 sequence (DNA): TGCGCCAGGAGTACCGGGACTGGCTCCTACAATGAGCAGTTCTTC.

The V and J genes are TRBV12-3 or TRBV12-4 and TRBJ1-2; TRBD1 matches 7 bases. V lost 5 bases to trimming and J lost 5 bases; unmatched junction nucleotides: 5. CDR3 size: 13 residues. The CDR3 protein is CASSPGTVYGYTF. In nucleotides, the CDR3 is TGTGCCAGCAGTCCGGGGACAGTTTATGGCTACACCTTC.

This chain links TRBV29-1 with TRBJ1-4, with a weak D call TRBD1 (6 bases). Trimming took 6 bases from V and 8 from J, leaving 19 bases between them. The CDR3 spans 14 residues. Germline CDR1 SQVTM, CDR2 ANQGSEA. CDR3 in amino acids: CSVRGEGGGEKLFF. The CDR3 coding sequence is TGCAGCGTCCGAGGCGAGGGGGGAGGGGAAAAACTGTTTTTT.

The rearrangement joins TRBV19 to TRBJ1-3, with no clear D. With 2 bases removed from V and 0 bases from J, the gap between germline ends came to 8 bases. Per the germline V gene, CDR1 is LNHDA and CDR2 is SQIVND (reference sequence). There are 15 residues in the CDR3. CDR3 amino acids: CASSILGSSGNTIYF. The CDR3 DNA sequence: TGTGCCAGTAGTATATTGGGGAGCTCTGGAAACACCATATATTTT.